This is a list of T cell receptor beta chains from one sample in a study of Ad26.COV2.S vaccination and SARS-CoV-2 variants. The data were produced by immunoSEQ multiplex PCR, yet TCRdb's version contains in-frame clones alone and is incomplete. The sample consists of some 300,000 clones, about 86% of them appearing once. The specimen comprised peripheral blood, sampled in a trial of Ad26.COV2.S vaccine versus placebo. The receptors were sampled from a person between 18 and 60 years old who received the Ad26.COV2.S COVID-19 vaccine or a placebo. CDR3s include the opening cysteine and the closing phenylalanine or tryptophan. Fields, in order: V gene, clone size, J gene, D gene, CDR3 protein, CDR3 DNA. The D gene is left open where the match is weak. Only some rows state a clone size, as once, few, many or a class for expanded clones.

v_call: TRBV6-5
clone_size: few
j_call: TRBJ1-1
d_call: .
cdr3_aa: CASSSPLTVNTEAFF
cdr3_nt: TGTGCCAGCAGTTCCCCATTGACTGTGAACACTGAAGCTTTCTTT

v_call: TRBV2
clone_size: .
j_call: TRBJ1-1
d_call: .
cdr3_aa: CASSEGGKLAEAFF
cdr3_nt: TGTGCCAGCAGTGAGGGAGGTAAACTCGCTGAAGCTTTCTTT

v_call: TRBV12-3/TRBV12-4
clone_size: .
j_call: TRBJ2-4
d_call: .
cdr3_aa: CASSPPGTAQGVF
cdr3_nt: TGTGCCAGCAGTCCTCCCGGGACGGCCCAAGGAGTCTTC

v_call: TRBV5-1
clone_size: .
j_call: TRBJ2-1
d_call: TRBD1
cdr3_aa: CASSYTIDRANEQFF
cdr3_nt: TGCGCCAGCAGCTATACAATTGACAGGGCCAATGAGCAGTTCTTC

v_call: TRBV7-2
clone_size: .
j_call: TRBJ1-1
d_call: .
cdr3_aa: CASSLVYVGGSDTEAFF
cdr3_nt: TGTGCCAGCAGCTTAGTATACGTTGGGGGTTCGGACACTGAAGCTTTCTTT

v_call: TRBV6-5
clone_size: .
j_call: TRBJ1-2
d_call: .
cdr3_aa: CASSSQLGSGYTF
cdr3_nt: TGTGCCAGCAGTTCCCAACTTGGGTCTGGCTACACCTTC

v_call: TRBV6-6
clone_size: .
j_call: TRBJ1-1
d_call: .
cdr3_aa: CASSQAPGTEAFF
cdr3_nt: TGTGCCAGCAGCCAAGCCCCCGGGACAGAAGCTTTCTTT

v_call: TRBV18
clone_size: .
j_call: TRBJ1-5
d_call: .
cdr3_aa: CASSQAGNSNQPQHF
cdr3_nt: TGTGCCAGCTCACAGGCGGGGAATAGCAATCAGCCCCAGCATTTT

v_call: TRBV5-4
clone_size: .
j_call: TRBJ2-3
d_call: .
cdr3_aa: CASSPSPQDTQYF
cdr3_nt: TGTGCCAGCAGCCCGTCCCCCCAAGATACGCAGTATTTT

v_call: TRBV5-6
clone_size: .
j_call: TRBJ2-2
d_call: TRBD1
cdr3_aa: CASRRQGTVGELFF
cdr3_nt: TGTGCCAGCCGACGACAGGGGACGGTCGGGGAGCTGTTTTTT

v_call: TRBV18
clone_size: .
j_call: TRBJ1-2
d_call: .
cdr3_aa: CASSPGALNYGYTF
cdr3_nt: TGTGCCAGCTCACCGGGGGCCCTTAACTATGGCTACACCTTC

v_call: TRBV19
clone_size: .
j_call: TRBJ2-2
d_call: .
cdr3_aa: CASSLGSYTGELFF
cdr3_nt: TGTGCCAGTAGTCTCGGCAGTTATACAGGGGAGCTGTTTTTT

v_call: TRBV4-3
clone_size: .
j_call: TRBJ2-3
d_call: TRBD1
cdr3_aa: CASSQVLDREDTQYF
cdr3_nt: TGCGCCAGCAGCCAAGTCCTGGACAGGGAAGATACGCAGTATTTT

v_call: TRBV14
clone_size: .
j_call: TRBJ1-2
d_call: .
cdr3_aa: CASSQGRYYGYTF
cdr3_nt: TGTGCCAGCAGCCAGGGACGGTACTATGGCTACACCTTC

v_call: TRBV12-5
clone_size: .
j_call: TRBJ1-1
d_call: TRBD1
cdr3_aa: CASGPPRGLNTEAFF
cdr3_nt: TGTGCTAGTGGTCCACCCAGGGGGTTGAACACTGAAGCTTTCTTT

v_call: TRBV9
clone_size: .
j_call: TRBJ1-2
d_call: .
cdr3_aa: CASSVGQPGIYGYTF
cdr3_nt: TGTGCCAGCAGCGTAGGCCAGCCCGGGATCTATGGCTACACCTTC

v_call: TRBV10-2
clone_size: .
j_call: TRBJ2-7
d_call: .
cdr3_aa: CASGFSGASYEQYF
cdr3_nt: TGCGCCAGCGGATTTTCAGGGGCCTCCTACGAGCAGTACTTC

v_call: TRBV2
clone_size: .
j_call: TRBJ2-3
d_call: .
cdr3_aa: CASSLGVSGGTDTQYF
cdr3_nt: TGTGCCAGCAGCCTCGGAGTGTCGGGGGGCACAGATACGCAGTATTTT

v_call: TRBV5-1
clone_size: .
j_call: TRBJ2-6
d_call: .
cdr3_aa: CASSLDSGANVLTF
cdr3_nt: TGCGCCAGCAGCTTGGATTCTGGGGCCAACGTCCTGACTTTC

v_call: TRBV6-5
clone_size: few
j_call: TRBJ1-1
d_call: TRBD1
cdr3_aa: CASSSLITGATEAFF
cdr3_nt: TGTGCCAGCAGCTCCCTTATCACAGGGGCCACTGAAGCTTTCTTT

v_call: TRBV30
clone_size: .
j_call: TRBJ2-1
d_call: TRBD2
cdr3_aa: CARAWGGDNEQFF
cdr3_nt: TGTGCCAGGGCTTGGGGGGGGGACAATGAGCAGTTCTTC

v_call: TRBV27
clone_size: .
j_call: TRBJ2-3
d_call: TRBD2
cdr3_aa: CASRNRAGLSTDTQYF
cdr3_nt: TGTGCCAGCAGAAACCGAGCGGGGTTGAGCACAGATACGCAGTATTTT

v_call: TRBV6-5
clone_size: .
j_call: TRBJ2-3
d_call: .
cdr3_aa: CASAIGVGTDTQYF
cdr3_nt: TGTGCCAGCGCGATCGGGGTCGGCACAGATACGCAGTATTTT

v_call: TRBV6-5
clone_size: few
j_call: TRBJ1-2
d_call: .
cdr3_aa: CASSYSAGADGYTF
cdr3_nt: TGTGCCAGCAGTTACTCAGCAGGGGCGGATGGCTACACCTTC

v_call: TRBV18
clone_size: .
j_call: TRBJ2-6
d_call: .
cdr3_aa: CASSPVWGEMSGANVLTF
cdr3_nt: TGTGCCAGCTCACCTGTGTGGGGAGAAATGTCTGGGGCCAACGTCCTGACTTTC

v_call: TRBV6-1
clone_size: .
j_call: TRBJ1-5
d_call: .
cdr3_aa: CASSELFGVDQPQHF
cdr3_nt: TGTGCCAGCAGTGAATTGTTTGGGGTGGACCAGCCCCAGCATTTT

v_call: TRBV19
clone_size: .
j_call: TRBJ1-5
d_call: .
cdr3_aa: CASSITGTANQPQHF
cdr3_nt: TGTGCCAGTAGTATTACGGGGACCGCGAATCAGCCCCAGCATTTT

v_call: TRBV7-2
clone_size: .
j_call: TRBJ1-5
d_call: .
cdr3_aa: CASSSPNQPQHF
cdr3_nt: TGTGCCAGCAGCTCCCCCAATCAGCCCCAGCATTTT

v_call: TRBV4-3
clone_size: .
j_call: TRBJ2-7
d_call: .
cdr3_aa: CASSQVSSSSYEQYF
cdr3_nt: TGCGCCAGCAGCCAAGTTTCTTCAAGCTCCTACGAGCAGTACTTC

v_call: TRBV6-4
clone_size: few
j_call: TRBJ1-6
d_call: .
cdr3_aa: CASSEGGSSYNSPLHF
cdr3_nt: TGTGCCAGCAGTGAAGGAGGCAGCTCCTATAATTCACCCCTCCACTTT

v_call: TRBV3-1/TRBV3-2
clone_size: .
j_call: TRBJ1-4
d_call: .
cdr3_aa: CASSQLRKKLFF
cdr3_nt: TGTGCCAGCAGCCAATTGAGGAAAAAACTGTTTTTT

v_call: TRBV5-6
clone_size: .
j_call: TRBJ2-2
d_call: .
cdr3_aa: CASSPPRTENTGELFF
cdr3_nt: TGTGCCAGCAGCCCCCCCCGGACGGAGAACACCGGGGAGCTGTTTTTT

v_call: TRBV18
clone_size: .
j_call: TRBJ2-1
d_call: .
cdr3_aa: CASSLRDGGNEQFF
cdr3_nt: TGTGCCAGCTCACTTAGGGACGGAGGCAATGAGCAGTTCTTC

v_call: TRBV12-3/TRBV12-4
clone_size: .
j_call: TRBJ2-7
d_call: .
cdr3_aa: CASSLRGNEQYF
cdr3_nt: TGTGCCAGCAGTTTAAGGGGTAACGAGCAGTACTTC

v_call: TRBV4-2
clone_size: .
j_call: TRBJ2-2
d_call: .
cdr3_aa: CASSLDDYTGELFF
cdr3_nt: TGTGCCAGCAGCCTGGACGACTACACCGGGGAGCTGTTTTTT

v_call: TRBV7-2
clone_size: once
j_call: TRBJ2-1
d_call: TRBD1
cdr3_aa: CASTPWTGQGHNEQFF
cdr3_nt: TGTGCCAGCACCCCGTGGACGGGACAGGGGCACAATGAGCAGTTCTTC

v_call: TRBV29-1
clone_size: .
j_call: TRBJ1-4
d_call: TRBD1
cdr3_aa: CSGRRTGNEKLFF
cdr3_nt: TGCAGCGGCCGCCGGACAGGGAATGAAAAACTGTTTTTT

v_call: TRBV18
clone_size: .
j_call: TRBJ1-3
d_call: TRBD1
cdr3_aa: CASPGDRASGNTIYF
cdr3_nt: TGTGCCAGCCCGGGGGACAGGGCATCTGGAAACACCATATATTTT

v_call: TRBV7-9
clone_size: .
j_call: TRBJ2-2
d_call: .
cdr3_aa: CASSLNGGAITGELFF
cdr3_nt: TGTGCCAGCAGCTTAAATGGGGGCGCGATCACCGGGGAGCTGTTTTTT

v_call: TRBV5-4
clone_size: .
j_call: TRBJ1-2
d_call: .
cdr3_aa: CASSFRVGNYGYTF
cdr3_nt: TGTGCCAGCAGCTTCAGGGTTGGGAACTATGGCTACACCTTC

v_call: TRBV5-4
clone_size: .
j_call: TRBJ2-7
d_call: TRBD2
cdr3_aa: CASSQTGGYEQYF
cdr3_nt: TGTGCCAGCAGTCAAACCGGGGGGTACGAGCAGTACTTC

v_call: TRBV30
clone_size: .
j_call: TRBJ1-6
d_call: .
cdr3_aa: CAWSAPTGWGNSPLHF
cdr3_nt: TGTGCCTGGAGCGCGCCAACAGGGTGGGGTAATTCACCCCTCCACTTT

v_call: TRBV7-9
clone_size: .
j_call: TRBJ1-5
d_call: .
cdr3_aa: CASSLGRDSNQPQHF
cdr3_nt: TGTGCCAGCAGCTTAGGCCGGGATAGCAATCAGCCCCAGCATTTT

v_call: TRBV30
clone_size: few
j_call: TRBJ2-1
d_call: .
cdr3_aa: CAWTHGGAVSYNEQFF
cdr3_nt: TGTGCCTGGACCCACGGGGGAGCGGTCTCCTACAATGAGCAGTTCTTC

v_call: TRBV5-4
clone_size: .
j_call: TRBJ2-7
d_call: TRBD1
cdr3_aa: CASSFPPGQGLDEQYF
cdr3_nt: TGTGCCAGCTCATTCCCGCCGGGACAGGGCCTTGACGAGCAGTACTTC

v_call: TRBV4-1
clone_size: once
j_call: TRBJ2-3
d_call: TRBD2
cdr3_aa: CASSQGLAGARGTQYF
cdr3_nt: TGCGCCAGCAGCCAAGGACTAGCGGGGGCGCGGGGTACGCAGTATTTT

v_call: TRBV5-4
clone_size: .
j_call: TRBJ2-2
d_call: .
cdr3_aa: CASSPPRGAGTGELFF
cdr3_nt: TGTGCCAGCAGCCCACCCCGGGGGGCCGGCACCGGGGAGCTGTTTTTT